This T cell receptor beta chain was sequenced during a study of cytomegalovirus exposure and HLA in healthy donors. Study in general: Ancestry clustering placed about 86% of some 400 genotyped donors in the Caucasian-associated cluster. Regarding the study as a whole: Reportedly, TCR beta sequences accurately predicted HLA-A and HLA-B alleles in most subjects. According to a later analysis, most TCR beta chains associated with CMV appeared HLA-restricted.

This clone has more than one count but fewer than ten. Antigen specificity is unknown. The PCR contained 60 Vbeta and 13 Jbeta primers. The assay was immunoSEQ multiplex PCR, and TCRdb's table has in-frame clones only and misses some. The repertoire includes 160,000 or so clones, 71% of them detected once, and 2.5% to 3% sits in the top ten. The CDR3 runs 16 residues. Deletions cut 0 bases from V and 5 bases from J, with 17 bases between. Germline-derived CDR1 and CDR2 are SGHRS and YFSETQ. The sequencing sample was made of PBMCs. This rearrangement joins TRBV5-1 to TRBJ1-2, with D possibly TRBD1 on 6 matching bases. The TCR was taken from a woman aged 30 to 39 in good health and CMV-seronegative. The DNA for the CDR3 is TGCGCCAGCAGCTTGGAAGGTCTGGGGGCAGGGTATGGCTACACCTTC. It is translated as CASSLEGLGAGYGYTF.